This T cell receptor (beta chain) comes out of a study of T cell responses to AZD1222 COVID-19 vaccine. Using immunoSEQ multiplex PCR, the repertoire was profiled, and TCRdb retains in-frame clones only, with some absent. Of around 200,000 clones listed, around 88% are singletons. Looked up from germline, CDR1 is SGHVS and CDR2 is FQNEAQ. CDR3 length: 15 residues. Deletions cut 4 bases from V and 4 bases from J, with 14 bases between. V gene TRBV7-8 combines with J gene TRBJ2-1, with a possible D match to TRBD2 (6 bases). This sample comprised peripheral blood, obtained on day 0 of AZD1222 vaccination. The TCR originated in an adult in good health. CDR3 DNA: TGTGCCAGCAGCTCGTCCGGGACTGGATACAATGAGCAGTTCTTC. Translated: CASSSSGTGYNEQFF.